The rows below give T cell receptor beta chains drawn from one sample of a study of CD8 T cells in ankylosing spondylitis. TCRdb reanalysed the 5' RACE reads using MiXCR and keeps one entry per CDR3 protein. The sample yields about 800,000 distinct CDR3 sequences, approximately 12% seen once. Specimen: blood, either unsorted or a sorted T cell fraction (not recorded which). The receptors here all came from a male donor with ankylosing spondylitis. Both conserved end residues are part of each CDR3. D genes are given only for firm matches. Where a row states a size, it is once, few, many or the class of an expanded clone; other rows omit it.

v_gene,j_gene,d_gene,abundance,CDR3nt,CDR3aa
TRBV2,TRBJ2-1,TRBD1,.,TGTGCCAGCAGTGCCGGGACAGGGGGGATCAATGAGCAGTTCTTC,CASSAGTGGINEQFF
TRBV30,TRBJ2-7,TRBD1,.,TGTGCCTGGATGAGGGGGACAGGCTACGAGCAGTACTTC,CAWMRGTGYEQYF
TRBV20-1,TRBJ2-7,.,few,TGCAGTGCTAGTTATACAGGGATCTCCTACGAGCAGTACTTC,CSASYTGISYEQYF
TRBV10-3,TRBJ1-1,.,.,TGTGCCATCGCCGGAACGGGGACGGGGAGGACTGAAGCTTTCTTT,CAIAGTGTGRTEAFF
TRBV28,TRBJ1-2,TRBD1,.,TGTGCCAGCAGCTCCCATGACAGGGCTGACTATGGCTACACCTTC,CASSSHDRADYGYTF
TRBV5-1,TRBJ1-4,TRBD1,.,TGCGCCAGCAGCATCCTGACAGGGTCGGATGAAAAACTGTTTTTT,CASSILTGSDEKLFF
TRBV20-1,TRBJ2-5,.,.,TGCAGTGCCCAGACGGATGGGGAGACCCAGTACTTC,CSAQTDGETQYF
TRBV6-1,TRBJ1-2,TRBD1,.,TGTGCCAGCATTGAGGGGGCAGAGGTTTACTATGGCTACACCTTC,CASIEGAEVYYGYTF
TRBV2,TRBJ2-4,.,.,TGTGCCAGCAGTGTTGGGACACCTAAGTATGACTTC,CASSVGTPKYDF
TRBV20-1,TRBJ1-6,.,.,TGCAGTGCTAGAGTTGGGGTTTCCTATAATTCACCCCTCCACTTT,CSARVGVSYNSPLHF
TRBV5-6,TRBJ2-5,.,.,TGTGCCAGCAGCTTGGGCGCCAGTATACAAGAGACCCAGTACTTC,CASSLGASIQETQYF
TRBV28,TRBJ1-2,.,.,TGTGCCAGCAGTTTGGCGGGAAGGGATGGCTACACCTTC,CASSLAGRDGYTF
TRBV24-1,TRBJ2-5,.,few,TGTGCCACCAGTGATTTGAGGTCCCAAGAGACCCAGTACTTC,CATSDLRSQETQYF
TRBV7-2,TRBJ1-5,TRBD1,many,TGTGCCAGCAGCTTACGTGGACAGGGAACCCAGCCCCAGCATTTT,CASSLRGQGTQPQHF
TRBV4-1,TRBJ1-5,.,.,TGCGCCAGCAGCCCCTATTTTGGGGGGAGCAATCAGCCCCAGCATTTT,CASSPYFGGSNQPQHF
TRBV10-3,TRBJ2-1,TRBD2,few,TGTGCCATCAGTGCCAGCGGGAGCTCCTACAATGAGCAGTTCTTC,CAISASGSSYNEQFF
TRBV7-6,TRBJ2-3,.,.,TGTGCCAGCAGCTTCCCAATTTCCCAGAGGGATACGCAGTATTTT,CASSFPISQRDTQYF
TRBV5-6,TRBJ1-6,.,many,TGTGCCAGCAGCTTGGAACAGCTGAATTCACCCCTCCACTTT,CASSLEQLNSPLHF
TRBV6-5,TRBJ2-5,TRBD1,many,TGTGCCAGCAGTTCTGGGACAGTACCGCAAGAGACCCAGTACTTC,CASSSGTVPQETQYF
TRBV10-3,TRBJ1-2,TRBD1,.,TGTGCCATCAGTTTGACAGGGATCTATGGCTACACCTTC,CAISLTGIYGYTF